The clone carrying this T cell receptor (beta chain) appeared once. The CDR3 has 11 amino acids. Germline V gene sequence: CDR1 MDHEN, CDR2 SYDVKM. Trimming took off 5 bases at V and 9 bases at J, with 8 bases between the two ends. These data come from a study of OX40 agonist ivuxolimab in advanced cancers. The table came from immunoSEQ multiplex PCR; TCRdb's copy has only in-frame clones and leaves some out. The data contain about 62,000 clones, around 90% of them singletons. This rearrangement joins TRBV28 to TRBJ2-1; D ambiguous. The TCR comes from an adult with an advanced solid tumor such as melanoma, head and neck, liver or kidney cancer. The source material was CD4+ or CD8+ T cells sorted from blood, sampled in a trial of the OX40 agonist ivuxolimab. CDR3 sequence: CASSPQVEQFF. The CDR3 nucleotides read TGTGCCAGCAGTCCCCAAGTTGAGCAGTTCTTC.